The next 19 T cell receptor beta chains were all read from a single sample in a study of breast tumors, draining lymph nodes, adjacent tissues. Samples came from axillary lymph nodes draining the breast cancer. A single record per CDR3 protein comes from TCRdb applying MiXCR to the multiplex PCR reads. Here the sample spans about 230,000 distinct CDR3 sequences, about 30% being singletons. The sequenced material came from axillary lymph node tissue. These receptors originate from a female donor with breast cancer. Some clones in this sample may be carry-over from other donors' samples.

This clonotype occurred many times. The genes are TRBV9 and TRBJ2-5, with D perhaps assigned TRBD1 or TRBD2 (6 bases each). This CDR3 has 14 amino acids. CDR1 SGDLS and CDR2 YYNGEE come from the germline V gene. The V and J ends lost 0 bases and 5 bases respectively, with 11 bases between them. CDR3 in DNA: TGTGCCAGCAGCGTAGGGGGGGCTGGGGAGACCCAGTACTTC. Amino acid sequence: CASSVGGAGETQYF.

The chain links TRBV19 to TRBJ1-3; D is perhaps TRBD1 (6 bases). Germline CDR1 and CDR2: LNHDA and SQIVND (reference sequence). The CDR3 sequence is 17 residues long. Trimming removed 4 bases from V and 0 bases from J, with 16 bases in between. CDR3 residues: CASSSAFTGSSGNTIYF. As DNA, the CDR3 is TGTGCCAGTAGTAGCGCTTTTACAGGGAGCTCTGGAAACACCATATATTTT.

J is TRBJ1-1 and V is TRBV14, with D maybe TRBD1 (6 bases). This CDR3 spans 15 amino acids. V was clipped by 4 bases and J by 6 bases, with 18 bases between them. The V gene's germline CDR1 is SGHDN and CDR2 FVKESK. CDR3 protein: CASSPSRGRGAEAFF. The CDR3 DNA follows: TGTGCCAGCAGCCCCTCCAGGGGCCGGGGGGCTGAAGCTTTCTTT. The full variable domain, rest sourced from reference TRBV14 and TRBJ1-1, is EAGVTQFPSHSVIEKGQTVTLRCDPISGHDNLYWYRRVMGKEIKFLLHFVKESKQDESGMPNNRFLAERTGGTYSTLKVQPAELEDSGVYFCASSPSRGRGAEAFFGQGTRLTVV.

In its sample, this clonotype was seen many times. The chain uses TRBV27 and TRBJ1-4; D possibly corresponds to TRBD1 (5 bases). V lost 5 bases to trimming and J lost 10 bases, with 17 bases between them. The CDR3 contains 14 residues. From germline, CDR1 is MNHEY and CDR2 SMNVEV (reference sequence). CDR3 residues: CASSRTYSSVKLFF. CDR3 DNA: TGTGCCAGCAGTAGGACATATTCTAGTGTAAAACTGTTTTTT.

This clonotype appeared many times. This chain joins TRBV24-1 and TRBJ1-1; 8 bases line up with TRBD1. Germline CDR1 KGHDR, CDR2 SFDVKD. The V segment lost 4 bases and the J segment 6 bases; nucleotides outside the gene matches: 9. The CDR3 sequence is 15 residues long. CDR3 DNA: TGTGCCACCAGTGACCGTGACAGGGGAATCTCTGAAGCTTTCTTT. Amino acids: CATSDRDRGISEAFF.

This clonotype was found many times. The rearrangement links TRBV4-3 to TRBJ2-1, with 12 positions matching TRBD2. V shed 0 bases and J 5 bases; nucleotides not matched to a gene: 2. Germline CDR1 and CDR2: LGHNA and YSLEER. This CDR3 is built from 16 residues. The CDR3 coding sequence is TGCGCCAGCAGCCAAGATTGGACTAGCGGGGACAATGAGCAGTTCTTC. Encoded protein: CASSQDWTSGDNEQFF.

This clonotype occurred many times. The CDR3 DNA is TGTGCCAGCAGCCACTCTAGCGGGAGGGTTGAGCAGTTCTTC. Encoded protein: CASSHSSGRVEQFF. The genes are TRBV7-8 and TRBJ2-1; TRBD2 matches at 12 bases. The CDR3 is 14 residues long. Germline V gene lookup returns CDR1 SGHVS and CDR2 FQNEAQ. J was trimmed by 9 bases and V by 5 bases; bases with no gene match: 5.

This clonotype has a count of ten or more. The genes are TRBV2 and TRBJ2-5; TRBD2 is a possible D gene (5 bases). Per germline, CDR1 SNHLY and CDR2 FYNNEI. The CDR3 length is 14 residues. Trimming took 5 bases from V and 5 from J, leaving 15 bases between them. The CDR3 nucleotides are TGTGCCAGCAGTCTAACAAGATCGGGGGAGACCCAGTACTTC. Protein product: CASSLTRSGETQYF.

This sequence joins TRBV7-9 and TRBJ2-4; TRBD1 matches 8 bases. The CDR3 sequence is 14 residues long. V gave up 6 bases and J gave up 2 bases; unmatched junction bases: 3. Per germline, CDR1 SEHNR and CDR2 FQNEAQ (reference sequence). This CDR3 reads CASSIRGPKNIQYF. CDR3 DNA: TGTGCCAGCAGTATCAGGGGGCCCAAAAACATTCAGTACTTC.

This clonotype was found many times. This sequence joins TRBV20-1 and TRBJ2-4; 8 positions match TRBD2. The trim removed 3 bases at V and 6 bases at J, leaving 4 bases unmatched. The CDR3 runs to 13 residues. Germline V CDR1 and CDR2: DFQATT, SNEGSKA (reference sequence). The CDR3 DNA reads TGCAGTGCTAGGGGGCTAGCGGGAAACATTCAGTACTTC. Translated, it gives CSARGLAGNIQYF.

This clonotype was counted ten times or more. This chain uses TRBV20-1 with TRBJ1-6, with 9 bases lining up with TRBD1. This CDR3 is built from 15 residues. Germline CDR1 DFQATT, CDR2 SNEGSKA (reference sequence). Losses at the gene ends were 5 bases for V and 3 bases for J; bases not matched to a gene: 5. The CDR3 here is CSAPTGGGYNSPLHF. In DNA, the CDR3 is TGCAGTGCTCCGACAGGGGGTGGCTATAATTCACCCCTCCACTTT.

This clonotype was counted many times. The rearrangement links TRBV7-2 to TRBJ2-5; no reliable D call. Germline CDR1 reads SGHTA; CDR2 reads FQGNSA. There are 15 residues in the CDR3. V was shortened by 3 bases and J by 5 bases, with 16 bases between the two germline ends. CDR3 nucleotide sequence: TGTGCCAGCAGCTTGAGTCGGTCGATGGGTGAGACCCAGTACTTC. It encodes CASSLSRSMGETQYF.

This clonotype came up many times. The V call is TRBV7-2, the J call TRBJ2-5, with 9 positions matching TRBD1. CDR1 is SGHTA, CDR2 FQGNSA, per germline. V dropped 5 bases and J dropped 1; count of bases not matched to a gene: 8. The CDR3 sequence is 16 residues long. The CDR3 DNA follows: TGTGCCAGCAGCCAGGGACAGGGCGGGCTCCAAGAGACCCAGTACTTC. Its protein is CASSQGQGGLQETQYF.

This clonotype was found a few times. The chain couples TRBV6-1 to TRBJ2-1, with TRBD1 matching 9 bases. Germline-derived CDR1 and CDR2 are MNHNS and SASEGT. This CDR3 contains 14 residues. V trimming: 5 bases; J trimming: 9 bases; junction bases outside the gene matches: 8. CDR3 DNA: TGTGCCAGCAGTCATCGACAGGGGGTGGGTGAGCAGTTCTTC. Its translation is CASSHRQGVGEQFF.

Many counts were recorded for this clonotype. This chain joins TRBV6-5 and TRBJ1-2; TRBD1 aligns across 8 bases. Germline V lookup: CDR1 MNHEY, CDR2 SVGAGI. Unmatched junction bases numbered 8, after V lost 6 bases and J lost 8 bases. The CDR3 runs to 13 residues. The CDR3 DNA sequence: TGTGCCAGCAGACAGGACAGGGAGGGAGGCTACACCTTC. Amino acids: CASRQDREGGYTF.

This clonotype came up many times. The chain employs TRBV14 and TRBJ2-2; D gene uncertain. Germline loops: CDR1 SGHDN, CDR2 FVKESK. The CDR3 contains 14 residues. Trimming pared 0 bases from V and 4 bases from J, leaving 6 bases between. The CDR3 sequence: CASSQDVVTGELFF. Here the CDR3 DNA reads TGTGCCAGCAGCCAAGATGTGGTCACCGGGGAGCTGTTTTTT.

In this sample, this clonotype turned up many times. A read error may produce the germline difference seen at one junction end. This CDR3 is CSATGRIYGSTF. The CDR3 nucleotides read TGCAGTGCTACAGGGCGAATCTATGGCTCCACCTTC. This rearrangement joins TRBV20-1 to TRBJ1-2; D perhaps matches TRBD1 (5 bases). Per the germline V gene, CDR1 is DFQATT and CDR2 is SNEGSKA (reference sequence). The CDR3 extends over 12 amino acids.

This clonotype showed up just once. The rearrangement links TRBV28 to TRBJ1-5; 11 bases agree with TRBD1. This CDR3 has 17 residues. The V segment lost 3 bases and the J segment 3 bases; nucleotides outside the gene matches: 7. Germline V gives CDR1 MDHEN, CDR2 SYDVKM. CDR3 nucleotides: TGTGCCAGCAGTTTCAGACGGGACAGGGGGGACAATCAGCCCCAGCATTTT. The encoded protein is CASSFRRDRGDNQPQHF. Based on the CDR3 plus reference TRBV28 and TRBJ1-5, the full variable domain is DVKVTQSSRYLVKRTGEKVFLECVQDMDHENMFWYRQDPGLGLRLIYFSYDVKMKEKGDIPEGYSVSREKKERFSLILESASTNQTSMYLCASSFRRDRGDNQPQHFGDGTRLSIL.

This clonotype was recorded many times. The CDR3 region is CASSQDLGDGYTF. In DNA form, the CDR3 reads TGTGCCAGCAGCCAAGATCTGGGGGATGGCTACACCTTC. The V call is TRBV4-2, the J call TRBJ1-2; D is perhaps TRBD1 (5 bases). Trimming shortened V by 0 bases and J by 6 bases, and 8 bases separated the two germline ends. Per germline, CDR1 LGHNA and CDR2 YNFKEQ. This CDR3 is 13 amino acids long.